This TCR beta chain appears in the sequencing data of a study of T cell repertoires in cytomegalovirus infection. Germline CDR1 LGHNT, CDR2 FRNRAP. The CDR3 has 15 residues. V trimming: 3 bases; J trimming: 7 bases; junction bases outside the gene matches: 8. TCRdb re-derived calls from the reads in MiXCR, one entry per CDR3 protein. Of about 530,000 distinct CDR3 sequences in the sample, 26% were seen once. Material: PBMCs. This TCR was recovered from a human donor in good health (CMV status not recorded). Some clones in this sample may be carry-over from other donors' samples. The chain combines TRBV12-5 with TRBJ2-3; 9 nucleotides align to TRBD1. Here the CDR3 reads CASGFGTGMGYTQYF. The DNA of the CDR3 is TGTGCTAGTGGTTTCGGGACAGGGATGGGATATACGCAGTATTTT.